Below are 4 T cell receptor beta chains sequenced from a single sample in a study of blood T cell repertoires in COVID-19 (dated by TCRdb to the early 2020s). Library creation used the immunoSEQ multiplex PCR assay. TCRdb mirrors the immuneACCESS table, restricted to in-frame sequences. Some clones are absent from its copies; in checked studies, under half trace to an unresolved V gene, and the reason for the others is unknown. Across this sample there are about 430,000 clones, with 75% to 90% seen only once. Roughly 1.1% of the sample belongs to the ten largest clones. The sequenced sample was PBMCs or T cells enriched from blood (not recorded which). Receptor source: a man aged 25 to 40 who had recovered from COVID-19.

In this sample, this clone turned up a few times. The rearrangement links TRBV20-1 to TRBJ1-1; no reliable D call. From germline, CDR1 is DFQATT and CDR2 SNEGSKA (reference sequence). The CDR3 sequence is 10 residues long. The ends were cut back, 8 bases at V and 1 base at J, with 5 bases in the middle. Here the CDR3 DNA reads TGCAGTACAGAGAACACTGAAGCTTTCTTT. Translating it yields CSTENTEAFF.

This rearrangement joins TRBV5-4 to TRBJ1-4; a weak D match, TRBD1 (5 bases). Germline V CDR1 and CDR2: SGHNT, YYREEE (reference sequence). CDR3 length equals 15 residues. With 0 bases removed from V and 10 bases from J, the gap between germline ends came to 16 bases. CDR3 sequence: CASSLDMSGKGKLFF. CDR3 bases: TGTGCCAGCAGCTTGGATATGTCAGGGAAGGGAAAACTGTTTTTT.

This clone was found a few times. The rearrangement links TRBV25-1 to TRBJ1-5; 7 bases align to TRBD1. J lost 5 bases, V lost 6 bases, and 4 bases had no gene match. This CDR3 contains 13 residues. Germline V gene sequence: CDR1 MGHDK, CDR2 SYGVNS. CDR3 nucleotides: TGTGCCAGCAGGGGACAGTTCGATCAGCCCCAGCATTTT. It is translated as CASRGQFDQPQHF.

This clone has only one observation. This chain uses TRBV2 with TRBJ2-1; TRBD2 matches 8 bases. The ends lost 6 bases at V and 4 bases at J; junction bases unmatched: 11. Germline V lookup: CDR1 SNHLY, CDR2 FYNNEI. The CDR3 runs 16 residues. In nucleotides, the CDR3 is TGTGCCAGCAGAGGAGGGCTAGCGGGCATTTACAATGAGCAGTTCTTC. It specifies CASRGGLAGIYNEQFF.